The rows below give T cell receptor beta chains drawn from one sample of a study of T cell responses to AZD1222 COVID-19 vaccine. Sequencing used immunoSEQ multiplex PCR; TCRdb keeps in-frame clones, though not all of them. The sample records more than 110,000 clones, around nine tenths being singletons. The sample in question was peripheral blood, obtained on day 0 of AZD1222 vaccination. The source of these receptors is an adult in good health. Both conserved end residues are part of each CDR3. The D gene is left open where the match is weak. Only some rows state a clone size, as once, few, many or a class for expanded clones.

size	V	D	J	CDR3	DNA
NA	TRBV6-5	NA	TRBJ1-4	CASSYSYGSTNEKLFF	TGTGCCAGCAGTTACTCGTATGGCAGCACGAATGAAAAACTGTTTTTT
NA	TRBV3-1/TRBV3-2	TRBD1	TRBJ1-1	CASKGQGIPEAFF	TGTGCCAGCAAAGGACAGGGGATCCCTGAAGCTTTCTTT
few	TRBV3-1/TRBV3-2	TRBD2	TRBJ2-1	CASSQEILAGNNEQFF	TGTGCCAGCAGCCAAGAAATACTAGCGGGGAACAATGAGCAGTTCTTC
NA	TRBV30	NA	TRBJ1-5	CAWSPDSNQPQHF	TGTGCCTGGAGTCCCGATAGCAATCAGCCCCAGCATTTT
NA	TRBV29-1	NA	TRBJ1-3	CSVDGGVEGNTIYF	TGCAGCGTTGACGGCGGGGTAGAGGGAAACACCATATATTTT
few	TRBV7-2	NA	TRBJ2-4	CASSLLTGTGNIQYF	TGTGCCAGCAGCTTGCTCACAGGGACGGGGAACATTCAGTACTTC
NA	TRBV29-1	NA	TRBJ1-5	CSVSRGSNQPQHF	TGCAGCGTTAGCCGGGGGAGCAATCAGCCCCAGCATTTT
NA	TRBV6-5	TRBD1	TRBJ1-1	CASRGTGSNTEAFF	TGTGCCAGCAGGGGGACAGGGTCGAACACTGAAGCTTTCTTT
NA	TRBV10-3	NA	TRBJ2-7	CAISDAIGGTYEQYF	TGTGCCATCAGTGATGCTATTGGGGGTACCTACGAGCAGTACTTC
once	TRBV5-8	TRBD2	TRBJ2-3	CASSPRLAGSTDTQYF	TGTGCCAGCAGCCCACGACTAGCGGGTAGCACAGATACGCAGTATTTT
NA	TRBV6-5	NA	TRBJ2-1	CASSYDGGDLYNEQFF	TGTGCCAGCAGTTACGACGGCGGGGACCTTTACAATGAGCAGTTCTTC
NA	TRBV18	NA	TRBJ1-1	CASSPPWERVDTEAFF	TGTGCCAGCTCACCACCTTGGGAGAGGGTGGACACTGAAGCTTTCTTT
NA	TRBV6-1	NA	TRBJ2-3	CASSDVQGPDTQYF	TGTGCCAGCAGTGATGTACAGGGACCAGATACGCAGTATTTT
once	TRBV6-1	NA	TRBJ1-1	CASSEHLGANTEAFF	TGTGCCAGCAGTGAACATTTAGGAGCAAACACTGAAGCTTTCTTT
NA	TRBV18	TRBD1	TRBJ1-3	CASSRDRVGNTIYF	TGTGCCAGCTCGCGGGACAGGGTCGGAAACACCATATATTTT
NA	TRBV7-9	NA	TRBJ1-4	CASSSWRQIATNEKLFF	TGTGCCAGCAGCTCCTGGAGACAGATTGCAACTAATGAAAAACTGTTTTTT
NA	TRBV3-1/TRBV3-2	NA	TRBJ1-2	CASSQDEGHYGYTF	TGTGCCAGCAGCCAAGATGAGGGCCACTATGGCTACACCTTC
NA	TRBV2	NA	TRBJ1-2	CASSGRQVRGYTF	TGTGCCAGCAGTGGTCGACAGGTTCGCGGCTACACCTTC
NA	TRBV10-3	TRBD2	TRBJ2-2	CAISVVTSGGRGTGELFF	TGTGCCATCAGTGTGGTGACTAGCGGGGGCCGTGGCACCGGGGAGCTGTTTTTT
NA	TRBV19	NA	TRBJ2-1	CASSSLPSAQFF	TGTGCCAGTAGCTCACTACCTTCGGCCCAGTTCTTC
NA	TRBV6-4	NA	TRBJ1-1	CASSETENTEAFF	TGTGCCAGCAGTGAAACGGAGAACACTGAAGCTTTCTTT
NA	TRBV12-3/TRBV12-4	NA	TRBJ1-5	CASSLSPDQPQHF	TGTGCCAGCAGTTTAAGTCCGGATCAGCCCCAGCATTTT
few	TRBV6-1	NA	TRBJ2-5	CASSEAWGAGEETQYF	TGTGCCAGCAGTGAAGCTTGGGGGGCCGGGGAAGAGACCCAGTACTTC
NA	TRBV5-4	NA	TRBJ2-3	CASSLEGTSTDTQYF	TGTGCCAGCAGCTTGGAAGGGACTAGCACAGATACGCAGTATTTT
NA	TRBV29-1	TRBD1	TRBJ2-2	CSVVEQGFNTGELFF	TGCAGCGTTGTCGAACAGGGGTTTAACACCGGGGAGCTGTTTTTT
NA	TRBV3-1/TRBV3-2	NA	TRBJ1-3	CASSYWTVSGNTIYF	TGTGCCAGCAGCTACTGGACAGTCTCTGGAAACACCATATATTTT
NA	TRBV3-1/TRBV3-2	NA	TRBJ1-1	CASSQEPISPDLDTEAFF	TGTGCCAGCAGCCAAGAACCGATCAGTCCGGACCTGGACACTGAAGCTTTCTTT
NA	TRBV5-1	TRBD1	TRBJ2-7	CASSLAQGADYEQYF	TGCGCCAGCAGCTTGGCACAGGGGGCGGACTACGAGCAGTACTTC
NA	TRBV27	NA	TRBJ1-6	CAGASSYNSPLHF	TGTGCCGGGGCGAGCTCCTATAATTCACCCCTCCACTTT
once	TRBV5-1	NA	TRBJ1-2	CASSLESGSVYTF	TGCGCCAGCAGCTTGGAATCGGGGTCTGTCTACACCTTC
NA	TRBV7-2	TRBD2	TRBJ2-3	CASTPSGSTDTQYF	TGTGCCAGCACCCCTAGCGGGAGTACAGATACGCAGTATTTT
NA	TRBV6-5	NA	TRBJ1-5	CASNPGGVSNQPQHF	TGTGCCAGCAATCCTGGGGGGGTTAGCAATCAGCCCCAGCATTTT
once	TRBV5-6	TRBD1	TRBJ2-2	CASSWDRSNTGELFF	TGTGCCAGCAGCTGGGACAGAAGCAACACCGGGGAGCTGTTTTTT
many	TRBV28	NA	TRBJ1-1	CASIYRGEAFF	TGTGCCAGCATCTATAGGGGTGAAGCTTTCTTT
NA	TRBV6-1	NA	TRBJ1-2	CASSESGGGYGYTF	TGTGCCAGCAGTGAAAGCGGGGGCGGGTATGGCTACACCTTC
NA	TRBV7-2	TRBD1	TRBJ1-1	CASSSRQGHTEAFF	TGTGCCAGCAGTTCCCGACAGGGTCACACTGAAGCTTTCTTT
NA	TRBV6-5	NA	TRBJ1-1	CASTGLRGSGTEAFF	TGTGCCAGCACCGGATTGAGGGGATCGGGCACTGAAGCTTTCTTT
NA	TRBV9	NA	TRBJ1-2	CASSVAPGSSLGYTF	TGTGCCAGCAGCGTAGCGCCAGGGTCGAGTTTAGGCTACACCTTC
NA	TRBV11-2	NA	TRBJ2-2	CASSLEVGELFF	TGTGCCAGCAGCTTAGAGGTCGGGGAGCTGTTTTTT
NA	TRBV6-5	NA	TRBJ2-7	CASSQPGTTYEQYF	TGTGCCAGCAGTCAGCCCGGGACCACCTACGAGCAGTACTTC
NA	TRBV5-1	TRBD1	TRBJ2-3	CASSLRDRATDTQYF	TGCGCCAGCAGCCTCCGGGACAGGGCCACAGATACGCAGTATTTT
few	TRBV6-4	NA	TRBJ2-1	CASSSSSYNEQFF	TGTGCCAGCAGCTCAAGCTCCTACAATGAGCAGTTCTTC
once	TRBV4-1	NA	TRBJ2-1	CASSLGSGVAELEQFF	TGCGCCAGCAGCCTGGGGTCGGGGGTAGCTGAGCTCGAGCAGTTCTTC
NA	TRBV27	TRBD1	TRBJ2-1	CASSEGQTYNEQFF	TGTGCCAGCAGTGAGGGACAGACTTACAATGAGCAGTTCTTC
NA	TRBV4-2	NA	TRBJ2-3	CASSQEGSPDTQYF	TGTGCCAGCAGCCAAGAAGGTTCCCCAGATACGCAGTATTTT
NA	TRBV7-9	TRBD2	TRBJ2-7	CASSSLRAGVSYEQYF	TGTGCCAGCAGCTCCCTGAGAGCGGGAGTATCCTACGAGCAGTACTTC
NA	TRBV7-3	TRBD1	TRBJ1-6	CASSLDRGLYPLHF	TGTGCCAGCAGCCTCGACAGGGGGCTTTATCCCCTCCACTTT
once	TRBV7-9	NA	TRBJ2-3	CASSLVRGGPDTQYF	TGTGCCAGCAGCTTAGTGCGGGGAGGACCAGATACGCAGTATTTT
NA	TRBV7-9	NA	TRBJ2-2	CASSLVRGTNTGELFF	TGTGCCAGCAGCTTAGTTAGGGGGACGAACACCGGGGAGCTGTTTTTT
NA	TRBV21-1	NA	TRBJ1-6	CASSKRWAGTHSPLHF	TGTGCCAGCAGCAAACGGTGGGCAGGGACCCATTCACCCCTCCACTTT
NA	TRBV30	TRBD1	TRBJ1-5	CAWGQGGNQPQHF	TGTGCCTGGGGGCAGGGGGGCAATCAGCCCCAGCATTTT
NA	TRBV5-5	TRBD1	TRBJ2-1	CASSQVYMDRVLYNEQFF	TGTGCCAGCAGCCAAGTGTATATGGACAGGGTTCTTTACAATGAGCAGTTCTTC